The rows below give T cell receptor beta chains drawn from one sample of a study of CD8 T cells in Susac syndrome. TCRdb re-derived calls from the immunoSEQ multiplex PCR reads in MiXCR, one entry per CDR3 protein. The sample includes approximately 160,000 distinct CDR3 sequences, 93% of them seen just once. The sequenced sample consisted of CD4+ T cells from PBMCs. The source of these receptors is a human donor in good health. Each CDR3 is given with its conserved first and last residue. A D gene is named only where the DNA matches it firmly. Clone size appears in some rows only: once, few, many, or a class for an expanded clone.

>.|TRBV3-1|TRBJ1-1|.
CASSQEGSEAFF
TGTGCCAGCAGCCAAGAGGGCAGTGAAGCTTTCTTT
>.|TRBV20-1|TRBJ1-5|TRBD1
CSVRTGDQPQHF
TGCAGTGTCCGTACAGGGGATCAGCCCCAGCATTTT
>.|TRBV6-5|TRBJ2-2|.
CASSYSLGLLTGELFF
TGTGCCAGCAGTTACTCGTTAGGCCTGTTAACCGGGGAGCTGTTTTTT
>once|TRBV2|TRBJ2-1|TRBD1
CASSVENTGTEKFF
TGTGCCAGCAGCGTAGAGAATACCGGGACAGAAAAGTTCTTC
>.|TRBV4-2|TRBJ2-3|TRBD2
CASSQGGTSDTQYF
TGTGCCAGCAGCCAGGGCGGGACTAGCGATACGCAGTATTTT
>.|TRBV15|TRBJ1-1|.
CATSRDEWGSGASEAFF
TGTGCCACCAGCAGAGATGAATGGGGGTCGGGGGCGTCTGAAGCTTTCTTT
>.|TRBV18|TRBJ2-3|TRBD2
CASSPPASGPGDTQYF
TGTGCCAGCTCACCGCCCGCTAGCGGGCCTGGAGATACGCAGTATTTT
>.|TRBV4-2|TRBJ1-2|.
CASSQGVNDGYTF
TGTGCCAGCAGCCAAGGAGTGAACGATGGCTACACCTTC
>few|TRBV27|TRBJ2-3|.
CASSLDPAVRTDTQYF
TGTGCCAGCAGCCTAGATCCGGCGGTTCGGACAGATACGCAGTATTTT
>.|TRBV29-1|TRBJ1-2|TRBD1
CSLGQGDSGYTF
TGCAGCTTAGGACAGGGAGATTCTGGCTACACCTTC